This paragraph covers one T cell receptor beta chain sequence. The antigen is undetermined. The data stem from a study of tumor and adjacent non-tumor tissue in lung cancer. Study observations and caveats: Compared with tumor, normal lung showed significantly lower TCR diversity.

The CDR3 is 17 amino acids. Per the germline V gene, CDR1 is MDHEN and CDR2 is SYDVKM. V dropped 5 bases and J dropped 4; count of bases not matched to a gene: 10. No cell sorting was done before RNA was extracted from the tissue. More than 3 cm separated this lung sample from the edge of the tumor. Donors were chemotherapy-naive, newly diagnosed lung cancer surgical patients in China, August–late 2014. The library came from three nested PCR rounds adapted from ARM-PCR protocols. Each CDR3 protein is one row after TCRdb ran MiXCR on the multiplex PCR reads. The sample carries approximately 90,000 distinct CDR3 sequences, around 80% recorded once.

Sequencing was carried out using distant non-tumor lung tissue. This receptor was taken from a woman in her forties or fifties with non-small cell lung cancer. The J gene is TRBJ1-5, the V gene TRBV28, with 11 bases that match TRBD1. CDR3: CASSLGTGGNLNQPQHF. CDR3 DNA sequence: TGTGCCAGCAGTCTTGGGACAGGGGGTAACCTAAATCAGCCCCAGCATTTT.